The next 29 T cell receptor beta chains were all read from a single sample in a study of blood T cells in healthy people across ages. Combining a sample-barcoded 5' primer with a J-beta primer mix, a second PCR ran for 7 to 11 cycles. In TCRdb, the 5' RACE reads were re-called with MiXCR into one record per CDR3 protein. The table records about 730,000 distinct CDR3 sequences, about 40% of them present only once. The source material was blood. The receptor set was obtained from an older woman in good health.

V gene TRBV20-1 combines with J gene TRBJ1-1, with D unclear. V dropped 7 bases and J dropped 4 bases, with 13 bases sitting between them. Germline V gives CDR1 DFQATT, CDR2 SNEGSKA (reference sequence). The CDR3 has 12 residues. The CDR3 spells CSVSLAGTEAFF. The CDR3 bases are TGCAGTGTTTCCCTCGCGGGCACTGAAGCTTTCTTT.

This clonotype has ten or more counts. The chain joins TRBV27 to TRBJ1-2; the D is unclear. This CDR3 has 15 residues. Trimming pared 4 bases from V and 4 bases from J, leaving 16 bases between. The germline gives CDR1 MNHEY, CDR2 SMNVEV (reference sequence). CDR3 amino acids: CASSSITGNFYGYTF. CDR3 nucleotides: TGTGCCAGCAGTTCCATTACCGGAAACTTCTATGGCTACACCTTC.

This clonotype was seen just once. The chain couples TRBV7-3 to TRBJ2-3, with D tentatively TRBD2 (7 bases). Trimming cost V 5 bases and J 6 bases, with 15 bases left between them. From germline, CDR1 is SGHTA and CDR2 FQGTGA. The CDR3 extends over 14 amino acids. The CDR3 DNA reads TGTGCCAGCAGCCCAAAGGGGGGGTCTGATACGCAGTATTTT. Its protein is CASSPKGGSDTQYF.

The chain uses TRBV14 and TRBJ2-1, with D perhaps being TRBD1 or TRBD2 (5 bases each). The germline V and J ends were trimmed by 3 bases and 5 bases, with 14 bases remaining between them. Germline V gene data show CDR1 as SGHDN and CDR2 as FVKESK. This CDR3 has 15 amino acids. CDR3 DNA: TGTGCCAGCAGCCACCCGGGGCAGAATAACAATGAGCAGTTCTTC. It translates to CASSHPGQNNNEQFF.

The chain combines TRBV6-5 with TRBJ2-5; a possible D gene is TRBD2 (5 bases). The CDR3 consists of 13 residues. In germline, CDR1 is MNHEY, CDR2 SVGAGI. Trimming cost V 7 bases and J 7 bases, with 16 bases left between them. The CDR3 here is CASTTGEGRTQYF. The CDR3 DNA follows: TGTGCCAGCACCACTGGTGAGGGCCGGACCCAGTACTTC.

A note on this clonotype: Its ends do not fully match the called genes, so a read error is possible. The J gene is TRBJ2-7, the V gene TRBV6-5, with D maybe TRBD1 (5 bases). The germline V gene has CDR1 MNHEY and CDR2 SVGAGI. The CDR3 spans 12 residues. The CDR3 sequence: CASTDKAYERYF. Written as DNA, the CDR3 is TGTGCCAGCACGGACAAGGCCTACGAGCGGTACTTC.

Many counts were recorded for this clonotype. The chain combines TRBV10-3 with TRBJ1-2, with D possibly matching TRBD1 (5 bases). V gave up 4 bases and J gave up 3 bases, with 6 bases separating them. CDR1 and CDR2 from the germline V gene are ENHRY and SYGVKD. The length of the CDR3 is 12 residues. The CDR3 is CAISVTDYGYTF. For the CDR3, the DNA is TGTGCCATCAGTGTGACAGACTATGGCTACACCTTC.

Only a few counts were recorded for this clonotype. In DNA form, the CDR3 reads TGTGCCAGCAGCGTAGGCGGGGATGCCTACGAGCAGTACTTC. Translation gives CASSVGGDAYEQYF. The V call is TRBV9, the J call TRBJ2-7; possible D gene TRBD2, 6 bases. V lost 0 bases, J lost 2 bases, and 9 bases lay in between. The CDR3 has 14 residues. Per germline, CDR1 SGDLS and CDR2 YYNGEE.

The rearrangement links TRBV28 to TRBJ1-1; a weak D match, TRBD1 (5 bases). Trimming took off 5 bases at V and 1 base at J, with 14 bases between the two ends. Germline lookup yields CDR1 MDHEN and CDR2 SYDVKM. The CDR3 extends over 15 amino acids. DNA of the CDR3: TGTGCCAGCAGTCGCCCGGGACCAAGGAACACTGAAGCTTTCTTT. Amino acid sequence: CASSRPGPRNTEAFF.

This clonotype has a count of ten or more. The gene calls are TRBV4-2 and TRBJ2-3, with TRBD2 identical over 7 bases. There are 16 residues in the CDR3. V shed 3 bases and J 1 base; nucleotides not matched to a gene: 7. CDR1 and CDR2 from the germline V gene are LGHNA and YNFKEQ. In DNA, the CDR3 is TGTGCCAGCAGCCAGTCGACTAGCCAGGGCACAGATACGCAGTATTTT. Translating gives CASSQSTSQGTDTQYF.

This chain links TRBV14 with TRBJ1-4; D ambiguous. CDR1 is SGHDN and CDR2 is FVKESK in the germline V gene. The V gene lost 2 bases and the J gene lost 5 bases, with 12 bases spanning the gap. CDR3 size: 15 residues. The CDR3 sequence: CASSQRGRINEKLFF. The CDR3, as DNA: TGTGCCAGCAGCCAACGCGGCCGGATAAATGAAAAACTGTTTTTT.

In this sample, this clonotype turned up a few times. V usage is TRBV10-3 and J usage is TRBJ2-3, with 7 bases lining up with TRBD1. J lost 2 bases, V lost 10 bases, and 6 bases had no gene match. The CDR3 consists of 13 residues. Germline CDR1 is ENHRY and CDR2 is SYGVKD. The CDR3 nucleotides read TGTGCCACGGGGCAGGGGGACACAGATACGCAGTATTTT. This translates into CATGQGDTDTQYF.

This clonotype has a single count. The chain recombines TRBV7-9 with TRBJ1-6, with D possibly matching TRBD1 (6 bases). Trimming pared 5 bases from V and 0 bases from J, leaving 20 bases between. Germline CDR1 reads SEHNR; CDR2 reads FQNEAQ (reference sequence). CDR3 length: 19 amino acids. CDR3: CASSRHPQGPSSYNSPLHF. CDR3 DNA: TGTGCCAGCAGCCGCCACCCACAGGGACCTAGCTCCTATAATTCACCCCTCCACTTT.

This clonotype has a handful of counts. This sequence joins TRBV11-2 and TRBJ2-1; 8 nucleotides line up with TRBD1. J was trimmed by 0 bases and V by 5 bases; bases with no gene match: 6. The CDR3 consists of 16 residues. Germline V gene data show CDR1 as SGHAT and CDR2 as FQNNGV. The CDR3 DNA sequence: TGTGCCAGCAGCCGACAGGGGTCGGGCTCCTACAATGAGCAGTTCTTC. It specifies CASSRQGSGSYNEQFF.

This clonotype was observed a few times. The rearrangement uses TRBV7-3 and TRBJ2-3; no clear D gene. V was clipped by 3 bases and J by 0 bases, with 10 bases between them. The CDR3 contains 15 residues. The germline CDR1 and CDR2 sequences are SGHTA and FQGTGA. The chain's CDR3 is CASSFSAPSTDTQYF. The CDR3 region has the DNA TGTGCCAGCAGCTTTTCCGCGCCAAGCACAGATACGCAGTATTTT.

This clonotype has ten or more counts. The rearrangement joins TRBV29-1 to TRBJ2-7; a possible D gene is TRBD1 (6 bases). Trimming took 6 bases from V and 6 from J, leaving 24 bases between them. In germline, CDR1 is SQVTM, CDR2 ANQGSEA. This CDR3 contains 15 residues. The CDR3 here is CSVSTGTRGWGEQYF. CDR3 bases: TGCAGCGTGAGCACCGGGACACGGGGATGGGGCGAGCAGTACTTC.

V gene TRBV7-2 combines with J gene TRBJ1-2; 7 nucleotides align to TRBD1. The length of the CDR3 is 13 residues. Trimming removed 5 bases from V and 8 bases from J; junction bases left unmatched: 8. Looked up from germline, CDR1 is SGHTA and CDR2 is FQGNSA. In nucleotides, the CDR3 is TGTGCCAGCAGCCCAGACAGGGAAGGGGGCTACACCTTC. The encoded protein is CASSPDREGGYTF.

This clonotype was counted a single time. This chain uses TRBV4-1 with TRBJ2-7; D is possibly TRBD1 (5 bases). Germline-derived CDR1 and CDR2 are MGHRA and YSYEKL. Between the trimmed V and J ends, which lost 1 base and 4 bases, there was a span of 11 bases. This CDR3 contains 14 residues. The CDR3 bases are TGCGCCAGCAGCCAAGGATCAGGGCGGTACGAGCAGTACTTC. Its protein product is CASSQGSGRYEQYF.

The sample holds a few counts of this clonotype. CDR3: CSVDSRGRYNEQYF. In DNA form, the CDR3 reads TGCAGCGTTGATTCTCGCGGACGCTACAATGAGCAGTACTTC. V is TRBV29-1 and J is TRBJ2-1; D is unresolved. TRBJ2-7 explains the end of the DNA better; the J call may be wrong. Germline V gives CDR1 SQVTM, CDR2 ANQGSEA. CDR3 length: 14 residues.

V usage is TRBV7-3 and J usage is TRBJ2-1; 9 bases line up with TRBD1. The V gene end was trimmed by 6 bases and the J gene end by 8 bases; junction bases not matched to a gene: 11. Germline values: CDR1 SGHTA, CDR2 FQGTGA. This CDR3 region has 15 residues. The CDR3: CASRMGGTGQDEQFF. The DNA of the CDR3 is TGTGCCAGCAGAATGGGGGGGACAGGGCAGGATGAGCAGTTCTTC.

This clonotype was picked up a small number of times. The chain has TRBV7-9 and TRBJ2-3; TRBD1 agrees at 8 bases. With V trimmed by 5 bases and J by 6 bases, 10 bases remained unmatched. CDR3 length: 15 amino acids. CDR1 and CDR2 (germline): SEHNR, FQNEAQ (reference sequence). CDR3 nucleotides: TGTGCCAGCAGCCTCGAGACAGGGGCCTGGGATACGCAGTATTTT. It is translated as CASSLETGAWDTQYF.

The chain is built from TRBV7-9 and TRBJ2-1; D is unresolved. Trimming left V 5 bases short and J 13 bases short, with 27 bases between. The CDR3 covers 16 residues. Germline V gene lookup returns CDR1 SEHNR and CDR2 FQNEAQ (reference sequence). The CDR3 protein is CASSAGTANLQETQFF. The CDR3 bases are TGTGCCAGCAGCGCCGGTACAGCGAATTTACAAGAGACCCAGTTCTTC.

This clonotype was detected many times. The chain combines TRBV25-1 with TRBJ2-6; TRBD1 matches 8 bases. The CDR3 has 20 amino acids. Germline CDR1 reads MGHDK; CDR2 reads SYGVNS. After removal of 4 bases from V and 0 bases from J, the junction contained 14 bases not matched to a gene. The CDR3 nucleotides are TGTGCCAGCAGTGCACGATCTGGACAGGGTCAGGCCTCTGGGGCCAACGTCCTGACTTTC. This codes for CASSARSGQGQASGANVLTF.

This clonotype was detected a few times. A much larger clone differs by one base, so this may be a read error. The V call is TRBV6-4, the J call TRBJ2-7, with 11 bases matching TRBD2. Germline trimming cut 5 bases from V and 7 bases from J; bases unmatched to any gene: 10. The CDR3 is 15 residues long. The germline gives CDR1 MRHNA, CDR2 SNTAGT. CDR3 bases: TGTGCCAGCAGTCCCTCTAGCGGGGGGACCAATGAGCAGTACTTC. Encoded protein: CASSPSSGGTNEQYF.

This clonotype appeared many times. The J gene is TRBJ2-7, the V gene TRBV5-5; no definite D call. The V gene lost 4 bases and the J gene lost 2 bases, with 13 bases spanning the gap. CDR3 length: 14 residues. Germline CDR1 SGHKS, CDR2 YYEKEE (reference sequence). For the CDR3, the DNA is TGTGCCAGCAGCCCTGAACTCTCCGCCTACGAGCAGTACTTC. Translation: CASSPELSAYEQYF.

The table lists this clonotype with a few counts. The genes are TRBV13 and TRBJ2-7; TRBD2 aligns across 12 bases. This CDR3 region has 14 residues. Looked up from germline, CDR1 is PRHDT and CDR2 is FYEKMQ (reference sequence). The junction had 3 bases not matched to a gene; V was cut back by 4 bases and J by 5 bases. The CDR3 spells CASSYTSGRNEQYF. In nucleotides, the CDR3 is TGTGCCAGCAGCTACACTAGCGGGAGGAACGAGCAGTACTTC.

The table lists this clonotype with a few counts. The genes are TRBV6-1 and TRBJ1-4; D is perhaps TRBD1 (5 bases). Between the trimmed V and J ends, which lost 3 bases and 6 bases, there was a span of 11 bases. CDR1 and CDR2 from the germline V gene are MNHNS and SASEGT. This CDR3 is built from 14 residues. CDR3 region: CASSDRGIDEKLFF. In DNA form, the CDR3 reads TGTGCCAGCAGTGACCGGGGGATAGATGAAAAACTGTTTTTT.

This sequence joins TRBV6-1 and TRBJ1-2, with D unresolved. CDR3 length equals 12 residues. V was shortened by 4 bases and J by 7 bases, with 10 bases between the two germline ends. CDR1 is MNHNS, CDR2 SASEGT, per germline. The DNA for the CDR3 is TGTGCCAGCAGTGTATCCGGAGGTGGCTACACCTTC. Amino acid sequence: CASSVSGGGYTF.

This clonotype was detected a few times. DNA of the CDR3: TGTGCCAGCAGAAACCGGGGCTACGAGCAGTACTTC. Translation: CASRNRGYEQYF. V usage is TRBV2 and J usage is TRBJ2-7; maybe TRBD2 (5 bases). Trimming removed 6 bases at V and 3 bases at J, with 9 bases between. The CDR3 covers 12 residues. In germline, CDR1 is SNHLY, CDR2 FYNNEI.